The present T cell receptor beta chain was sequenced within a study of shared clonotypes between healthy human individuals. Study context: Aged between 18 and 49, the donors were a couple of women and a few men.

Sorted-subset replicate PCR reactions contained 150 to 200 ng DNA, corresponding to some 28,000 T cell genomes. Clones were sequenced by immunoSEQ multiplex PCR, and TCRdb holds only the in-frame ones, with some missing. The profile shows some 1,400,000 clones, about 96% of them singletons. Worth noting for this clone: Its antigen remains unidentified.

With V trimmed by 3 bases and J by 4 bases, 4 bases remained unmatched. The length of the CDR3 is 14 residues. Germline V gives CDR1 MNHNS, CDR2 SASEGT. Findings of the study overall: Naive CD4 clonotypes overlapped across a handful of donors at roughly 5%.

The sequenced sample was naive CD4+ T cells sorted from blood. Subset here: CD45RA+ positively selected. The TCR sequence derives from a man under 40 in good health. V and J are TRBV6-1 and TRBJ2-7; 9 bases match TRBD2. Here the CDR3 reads CASSDYSGSYEQYF. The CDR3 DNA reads TGTGCCAGCAGTGACTATAGCGGGAGTTACGAGCAGTACTTC.